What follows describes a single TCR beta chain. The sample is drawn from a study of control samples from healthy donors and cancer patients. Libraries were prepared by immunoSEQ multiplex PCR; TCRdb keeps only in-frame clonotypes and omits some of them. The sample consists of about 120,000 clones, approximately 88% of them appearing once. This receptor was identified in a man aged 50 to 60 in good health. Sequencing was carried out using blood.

CDR3 region: CASSEKWQGGIAKNIQYF. CDR3 nucleotide sequence: TGTGCCAGCAGTGAAAAATGGCAGGGGGGTATAGCCAAAAACATTCAGTACTTC. The chain is built from TRBV6-1 and TRBJ2-4, with D possibly TRBD1 on 7 matching bases. This CDR3 region has 18 residues. The V end was cut by 2 bases, the J end by 0 bases, with 17 bases between. Germline CDR1 MNHNS, CDR2 SASEGT.